A single sample is the source of the 9 T cell receptor beta chains below, sequenced in a study of blood T cells in healthy people across ages. For the second PCR, which ran for roughly 6 to 12 cycles, a sample-barcoded 5' primer and a J-beta primer mix were used. TCRdb ran MiXCR on the 5' RACE reads and lists one entry per CDR3 protein. Of 1.5 million to 2 million distinct CDR3 sequences detected, about 30% appear once; the ten largest clones hold roughly 8%. The sequenced sample consisted of blood. The receptor source for this set is a woman aged 25-40 years in good health.

In regard to this clonotype: The missing conserved phenylalanine or tryptophan at the end of this CDR3 makes a read error likely. V and J are TRBV24-1 and TRBJ1-5; D not certain. Between the trimmed V and J ends, which lost 5 bases and 3 bases, there was a span of 4 bases. The CDR3 extends over 12 amino acids. Germline assignment: CDR1 KGHDR and CDR2 SFDVKD. CDR3 DNA sequence: TGTGCCACCAGTGGGCCCAATCAGCCCCAGCATTTG. Amino acids: CATSGPNQPQHL.

This clonotype was detected many times. The V call is TRBV6-2 or TRBV6-3, the J call TRBJ2-7, with D tentatively TRBD1 or TRBD2 (5 bases each). The CDR3 sequence is 15 residues long. Per germline, CDR1 MNHEY and CDR2 SVGEGT. The ends were cut back, 2 bases at V and 3 bases at J, with 14 bases in the middle. CDR3 protein: CASSYGTTYSYEQYF. The CDR3 coding sequence is TGTGCCAGCAGTTACGGGACGACTTATAGCTACGAGCAGTACTTC.

The genes are TRBV4-3 and TRBJ1-2; possible D gene TRBD1, 6 bases. The CDR3 length is 15 residues. Per germline, CDR1 LGHNA and CDR2 YSLEER. Trimming left V 2 bases short and J 1 base short, with 11 bases between. The CDR3 reads CASSQLTGNNYGYTF. As DNA, the CDR3 is TGCGCCAGCAGCCAATTGACAGGAAATAACTATGGCTACACCTTC.

This chain links TRBV27 with TRBJ2-3; TRBD2 agrees at 10 bases. Trimming removed 5 bases from V and 6 bases from J; junction bases left unmatched: 5. The V gene's germline CDR1 is MNHEY and CDR2 SMNVEV (reference sequence). The CDR3 length is 14 residues. The DNA for the CDR3 is TGTGCCAGCAGTGGTAGCGGGGGGCCGGATACGCAGTATTTT. This encodes CASSGSGGPDTQYF.

Turning to this clonotype: One end of the junction does not line up with germline, which may come from a read error. The chain recombines TRBV12-3 or TRBV12-4 with TRBJ2-3, with 11 bases that match TRBD2. The CDR3 sequence is 15 residues long. This CDR3 is CASSIAGGVSDTQYF. In nucleotides, the CDR3 is TGTGCCAGCAGTATAGCGGGGGGGGTGTCAGATACGCAGTATTTT.

This clonotype has only a few counts. This chain uses TRBV12-3 or TRBV12-4 with TRBJ1-1; perhaps TRBD1 as D (5 bases). The V gene lost 4 bases and the J gene lost 7 bases, with 19 bases spanning the gap. The CDR3 contains 15 residues. The CDR3 loop is CASSSAPGVRVEAFF. DNA for the CDR3: TGTGCCAGCAGTTCCGCTCCGGGGGTACGGGTTGAAGCTTTCTTT.

This chain connects TRBV9 to TRBJ1-2; 10 bases match TRBD1. Germline lookup yields CDR1 SGDLS and CDR2 YYNGEE. CDR3 length: 15 residues. Germline trimming cut 4 bases from V and 6 bases from J; bases unmatched to any gene: 9. The CDR3 region is CASSIGEGTGDGYTF. DNA for the CDR3: TGTGCCAGCAGCATAGGAGAGGGGACAGGGGATGGCTACACCTTC.

V and J are TRBV24-1 and TRBJ1-2; the D gene is possibly TRBD1 (5 bases). Germline V gene data show CDR1 as KGHDR and CDR2 as SFDVKD. This CDR3 contains 12 residues. Trimming took 6 bases from V and 6 from J, leaving 10 bases between them. CDR3 sequence: CATSLGENGYTF. The CDR3 DNA reads TGTGCCACCAGTTTGGGGGAGAATGGCTACACCTTC.

The chain couples TRBV20-1 to TRBJ2-1; D perhaps matches TRBD1 (6 bases). The closer fit of TRBJ2-7 to the DNA end suggests the J call may be wrong. The CDR3 sequence is 15 residues long. CDR1 DFQATT and CDR2 SNEGSKA come from the germline V gene (reference sequence). In DNA, the CDR3 is TGCAGTGCTAGCCTCAGGGGCCTCTCCTACAATGAGCAGTACTTC. Its protein product is CSASLRGLSYNEQYF.